This T cell receptor (beta chain) was captured by sequencing in a study of T cells after posttransplantation cyclophosphamide. General study findings and limits: Recipient CMV seropositivity and CMV reactivation strongly tracked TRB clonality. Blood and skin or GI T cell repertoires showed limited TRB overlap.

CDR1 SNHLY and CDR2 FYNNEI come from the germline V gene. This CDR3 comprises 17 residues. The junction had 6 bases not matched to a gene; V was cut back by 5 bases and J by 2 bases. Only in-frame clones appear in the TCRdb table, and some are missing; sequencing was by immunoSEQ multiplex PCR. The sample presents approximately 27,000 clones, none singletons. This clone came up many times. What it binds is not known. V usage is TRBV2 and J usage is TRBJ2-5; 15 bases agree with TRBD2. The clonotype was recovered from a man aged 45 to 65 in good health, CMV-negative, and a related stem cell transplant donor. Material for sequencing was PBMCs. The DNA of the CDR3 is TGTGCCAGCAGTTCCGGACTAGCGGGGGGGCAACAAGAGACCCAGTACTTC. It yields the protein CASSSGLAGGQQETQYF. Filled out from reference TRBV2 and TRBJ2-5, the complete variable domain reads EPEVTQTPSHQVTQMGQEVILRCVPISNHLYFYWYRQILGQKVEFLVSFYNNEISEKSEIFDDQFSVERPDGSNFTLKIRSTKLEDSAMYFCASSSGLAGGQQETQYFGPGTRLLVL.